The rows below give T cell receptor beta chains drawn from one sample of a study of shared clonotypes between healthy human individuals. Measured with immunoSEQ multiplex PCR; TCRdb has only the in-frame clones, and not every one. The sample lists 2 million to 3 million clones, approximately 94% occurring once. Sequencing used naive CD4+ T cells from PBMCs. These receptors were collected from a man younger than 35 in good health. Some clones in this sample may be carry-over from other donors' samples. Both conserved end residues are part of each CDR3. D genes are given only for firm matches. The size entry is marked missing in some rows and otherwise reads once, few, many or a size class.

>NA|TRBV28|NA|TRBJ2-7
TGTGCCAGCAGTCGCCCGGGACGGGGCGAGCAGTACTTC
CASSRPGRGEQYF
>NA|TRBV28|NA|TRBJ1-4
TGTGCCAGCAATTCCGCGGGGGAAAGTGAAAAACTGTTTTTT
CASNSAGESEKLFF
>NA|TRBV6-1|NA|TRBJ2-7
TGTGCCAGCAGTGAAGTTCTCCCTCCTTTGGGGGCCTACGAGCAGTACTTC
CASSEVLPPLGAYEQYF
>NA|TRBV5-1|TRBD1|TRBJ1-5
TGCGCCAGCAGCCCGGGAACCTCGGGACAGCAGCCCCAGCATTTT
CASSPGTSGQQPQHF
>once|TRBV19|TRBD2|TRBJ2-3
TGTGCCAGTAAATCATCTAGCGGGAGGGCCGGAGATACGCAGTATTTT
CASKSSSGRAGDTQYF
>NA|TRBV5-1|TRBD2|TRBJ2-3
TGCGCCAGCACCCCGGAGCTAGCGGGCACAGATACGCAGTATTTT
CASTPELAGTDTQYF
>NA|TRBV6-6|NA|TRBJ1-4
TGTGCCAGCAGTACCCGGGAAAAACTGTTTTTT
CASSTREKLFF
>NA|TRBV9|NA|TRBJ2-1
TGTGCCAGCAGCGAACACAATGAGCAGTTCTTC
CASSEHNEQFF
>NA|TRBV5-8|NA|TRBJ2-7
TGTGCCAGCAGGTTCGGCCATCTTCCCTCCTACGAGCAGTACTTC
CASRFGHLPSYEQYF
>NA|TRBV21-1|NA|TRBJ1-3
TGTGCCAGCAGCAGGGCAGCGGGAAACACCATATATTTT
CASSRAAGNTIYF